This entry lists 32 T cell receptor beta chains sequenced from one sample in a study of blood T cell repertoires in COVID-19 (TCRdb year 2020). Library preparation employed the immunoSEQ multiplex PCR assay. TCRdb's version of the immuneACCESS table is confined to in-frame rearrangements and falls short of the full clone set. An unresolved V gene accounts for under half of the shortfall where checked; the remainder is of unknown origin. The sample profile shows approximately 85,000 clones; 86% of them were found once. Around 26% of the sample lies in the top ten. Sequences were obtained from peripheral blood. The source of these receptors is a man in his fifties or sixties with active or convalescent COVID-19.

The chain links TRBV29-1 to TRBJ1-4; TRBD1 might be the D (5 bases). The CDR3 consists of 13 residues. V was clipped by 4 bases and J by 7 bases, with 13 bases between them. Germline lookup yields CDR1 SQVTM and CDR2 ANQGSEA. CDR3 protein: CSVAYSGGEKLFF. CDR3 nucleotides: TGCAGCGTTGCGTATTCCGGGGGTGAAAAACTGTTTTTT.

This clone was counted a few times. The gene calls are TRBV19 and TRBJ1-3; D gene unclear. V lost 8 bases to trimming and J lost 0 bases, with 5 bases between them. Germline V gene data show CDR1 as LNHDA and CDR2 as SQIVND (reference sequence). The CDR3 runs to 12 residues. CDR3 residues: CASLSSGNTIYF. CDR3 coding DNA: TGTGCCAGTTTGAGCTCTGGAAACACCATATATTTT. Full variable domain (missing parts from reference TRBV19 and TRBJ1-3): DGGITQSPKYLFRKEGQNVTLSCEQNLNHDAMYWYRQDPGQGLRLIYYSQIVNDFQKGDIAEGYSVSREKKESFPLTVTSAQKNPTAFYLCASLSSGNTIYFGEGSWLTVV.

This sequence joins TRBV10-1 and TRBJ2-3; 8 nucleotides line up with TRBD2. With 0 bases clipped from V and 4 bases from J, the junction kept 6 bases outside the gene matches. This CDR3 spans 16 amino acids. CDR1 is WNHNN, CDR2 SYGVQD, per germline (reference sequence). Here the CDR3 reads CASSESGLVGADTQYF. As DNA, the CDR3 is TGCGCCAGCAGTGAGTCGGGACTAGTCGGCGCAGATACGCAGTATTTT.

The V gene is TRBV6-2 or TRBV6-3, the J gene TRBJ2-5, with a weak D call TRBD1 (5 bases). The germline CDR1 and CDR2 sequences are MNHEY and SVGEGT. The CDR3 sequence is 14 residues long. V was pared by 2 bases and J by 7 bases, with 14 bases between. The CDR3 sequence is CASSYPDPTGTQYF. The CDR3 nucleotides are TGTGCCAGCAGTTACCCAGACCCCACAGGGACCCAGTACTTC.

V usage is TRBV14 and J usage is TRBJ2-5, with 8 bases identical to TRBD2. The CDR3 extends over 17 amino acids. Germline CDR1 SGHDN, CDR2 FVKESK. Trimming cost V 1 base and J 4 bases; bases outside gene matches: 11. The CDR3 DNA reads TGTGCCAGCAGCCAAGGATCCTTCGGGGGGGCCACAGAGACCCAGTACTTC. Protein product: CASSQGSFGGATETQYF. The full variable domain, in which reference TRBV14 and TRBJ2-5 provide the parts outside the CDR3, is EAGVTQFPSHSVIEKGQTVTLRCDPISGHDNLYWYRRVMGKEIKFLLHFVKESKQDESGMPNNRFLAERTGGTYSTLKVQPAELEDSGVYFCASSQGSFGGATETQYFGPGTRLLVL.

The gene calls are TRBV6-5 and TRBJ1-1; 7 bases are shared with TRBD1. With V trimmed by 7 bases and J by 4 bases, 9 bases remained unmatched. The CDR3 covers 14 residues. In germline, CDR1 is MNHEY, CDR2 SVGAGI. CDR3 in amino acids: CASMSGPGGTEAFF. The CDR3 DNA is TGTGCCAGCATGTCTGGGCCAGGGGGCACTGAAGCTTTCTTT.

V and J are TRBV6-2 or TRBV6-3 and TRBJ2-2, with 8 bases matching TRBD2. Trimming at V came to 6 bases and at J to 4 bases, leaving 4 bases not matched to a gene. This CDR3 comprises 14 residues. Germline V CDR1 and CDR2: MNHEY, SVGEGT. CDR3 amino acids: CASSRSGSTGELFF. CDR3 in DNA: TGTGCCAGCAGCAGGAGCGGGAGCACCGGGGAGCTGTTTTTT.

This clone has a single count. The chain combines TRBV19 with TRBJ2-2; 16 bases are a match to TRBD2. V lost 3 bases, J lost 4 bases, and 11 bases stayed unmatched. The germline gives CDR1 LNHDA, CDR2 SQIVND (reference sequence). This CDR3 has 20 residues. DNA of the CDR3: TGTGCCAGTAGTATTCCACTTGGGACTAGCGGGGGGGCCGGCACCGGGGAGCTGTTTTTT. It encodes CASSIPLGTSGGAGTGELFF.

A single count supports this clone. Mismatch with germline at one junction end may stem from a read error. The V and J genes are TRBV27 and TRBJ1-5, with D possibly being TRBD1 (6 bases). The CDR3 runs 14 residues. Germline V CDR1 and CDR2: MNHEY, SMNVEV (reference sequence). The CDR3 nucleotides read TGTGCCAGCAGTCCAGGGGTACGCAAGCAGCCCCAGCATTTT. Protein sequence: CASSPGVRKQPQHF.

This clone has a single count. This chain connects TRBV28 to TRBJ2-5; TRBD2 aligns across 7 bases. Germline lookup yields CDR1 MDHEN and CDR2 SYDVKM. With V trimmed by 5 bases and J by 4 bases, 4 bases remained unmatched. The CDR3 runs 13 residues. Here the CDR3 DNA reads TGTGCCAGCAGTAGATGGGGGGGAGAGACCCAGTACTTC. Translated, it gives CASSRWGGETQYF.

The table lists this clone with a count of one. The chain combines TRBV5-1 with TRBJ2-7; 10 nucleotides match TRBD2. V lost 5 bases to trimming and J lost 7 bases; unmatched junction nucleotides: 9. The germline V gene encodes CDR1 SGHRS and CDR2 YFSETQ. This CDR3 is 14 amino acids long. The CDR3 sequence: CASSTSGRAEEQYF. CDR3 sequence (DNA): TGCGCCAGCAGTACGAGCGGGAGGGCCGAAGAGCAGTACTTC.

The chain combines TRBV6-5 with TRBJ2-1; 10 bases align to TRBD1. V lost 6 bases and J lost 7; bases outside the gene matches: 9. The CDR3 is 15 amino acids. Germline V gene sequence: CDR1 MNHEY, CDR2 SVGAGI. The CDR3 DNA is TGTGCCAGCAGCCGAGGGACAGGGGCTCGGAATGAGCAGTTCTTC. It specifies CASSRGTGARNEQFF.

The genes are TRBV28 and TRBJ2-5; maybe TRBD1 (5 bases). CDR1 and CDR2 (germline): MDHEN, SYDVKM. Trimming left V 2 bases short and J 5 bases short, with 12 bases between. The CDR3 sequence is 14 residues long. This chain's CDR3 is CASSLIQGTETQYF. Here the CDR3 DNA reads TGTGCCAGCAGTTTAATTCAGGGAACGGAGACCCAGTACTTC.

The chain uses TRBV7-2 and TRBJ1-1, with D perhaps matching TRBD1 (6 bases). V was shortened by 4 bases and J by 4 bases, with 13 bases between the two germline ends. Germline CDR1 and CDR2: SGHTA and FQGNSA. This CDR3 contains 14 residues. Here the CDR3 DNA reads TGTGCCAGCAGCTCCCGAGGCAGGGGCACTGAAGCTTTCTTT. This translates into CASSSRGRGTEAFF. Supplemented by reference TRBV7-2 and TRBJ1-1, the full variable domain reads GAGVSQSPSNKVTEKGKDVELRCDPISGHTALYWYRQSLGQGLEFLIYFQGNSAPDKSGLPSDRFSAERTGGSVSTLTIQRTQQEDSAVYLCASSSRGRGTEAFFGQGTRLTVV.

The chain is built from TRBV25-1 and TRBJ2-5; 7 bases line up with TRBD1. The CDR3 is 14 amino acids. V was clipped by 6 bases and J by 3 bases; unmatched bases: 7. Germline V gene lookup returns CDR1 MGHDK and CDR2 SYGVNS. The CDR3: CASRTGYREETQYF. The CDR3 DNA reads TGTGCCAGCAGGACAGGGTATAGGGAAGAGACCCAGTACTTC. The variable domain in full, completed from reference TRBV25-1 and TRBJ2-5, reads EADIYQTPRYLVIGTGKKITLECSQTMGHDKMYWYQQDPGMELHLIHYSYGVNSTEKGDLSSESTVSRIRTEHFPLTLESARPSHTSQYLCASRTGYREETQYFGPGTRLLVL.

In the case of this clone: Other nucleotide sequences from this sample produce the same CDR3. The chain has TRBV10-3 and TRBJ1-1, with D unresolved. The germline CDR1 and CDR2 sequences are ENHRY and SYGVKD. The ends were cut back, 8 bases at V and 1 base at J, with 5 bases in the middle. This CDR3 region has 11 residues. CDR3 in amino acids: CAIRQNTEAFF. Here the CDR3 DNA reads TGTGCCATCCGACAGAACACTGAAGCTTTCTTT.

The V and J genes are TRBV3-1 (or the pseudogene TRBV3-2) and TRBJ2-3; no clear D gene. This CDR3 has 12 amino acids. Trimming left V 3 bases short and J 7 bases short, with 8 bases between. Germline lookup yields CDR1 LGHDT and CDR2 YNNKEL (reference sequence). As DNA, the CDR3 is TGTGCCAGCAGCCAGCGGCAGAATACGCAGTATTTT. Translated, it gives CASSQRQNTQYF.

The chain employs TRBV4-1 and TRBJ1-2, with a weak D call TRBD1 (5 bases). Germline CDR1 reads MGHRA; CDR2 reads YSYEKL. V was pared by 1 base and J by 4 bases, with 22 bases between. The CDR3 is 18 residues long. Here the CDR3 DNA reads TGCGCCAGCAGCCAAGCGGTAAGGCCCGGGGGTAACAGCTATGGCTACACCTTC. Protein sequence: CASSQAVRPGGNSYGYTF.

This clone was counted a single time. The CDR3, as DNA: TGTGCCAGTACCCCGGGTCAGGGGGCAGACACTGAAGCTTTCTTT. Protein sequence: CASTPGQGADTEAFF. The chain is built from TRBV19 and TRBJ1-1; 8 nucleotides align to TRBD1. The junction had 10 bases not matched to a gene; V was cut back by 7 bases and J by 3 bases. The germline V gene encodes CDR1 LNHDA and CDR2 SQIVND (reference sequence). There are 15 residues in the CDR3.

The chain combines TRBV25-1 with TRBJ2-3; TRBD1 might be the D (5 bases). This CDR3 comprises 12 residues. The ends were cut back, 7 bases at V and 8 bases at J, with 13 bases in the middle. The V gene's germline CDR1 is MGHDK and CDR2 SYGVNS. The CDR3 nucleotides read TGTGCCAGCAACCCCCGTAGGGGTACGCAGTATTTT. It codes for CASNPRRGTQYF.

This clone has a single count. CDR3 residues: CASRLAGAQEGTEAFF. The DNA of the CDR3 is TGTGCCAGCAGATTGGCGGGGGCCCAAGAGGGCACTGAAGCTTTCTTT. The rearrangement links TRBV28 to TRBJ1-1, with a weak D call TRBD1 (6 bases). Germline V gives CDR1 MDHEN, CDR2 SYDVKM. The CDR3 has 16 residues. With 6 bases removed from V and 4 bases from J, the gap between germline ends came to 21 bases.

This rearrangement joins TRBV3-1 (or the pseudogene TRBV3-2) to TRBJ1-1; 12 nucleotides align to TRBD1. Germline CDR1 reads LGHDT; CDR2 reads YNNKEL (reference sequence). This CDR3 is built from 18 residues. The V segment lost 5 bases and the J segment 0 bases; nucleotides outside the gene matches: 10. CDR3 residues: CASSNRRGTGGMNTEAFF. The CDR3 region has the DNA TGTGCCAGCAGCAATCGTCGGGGGACAGGGGGCATGAACACTGAAGCTTTCTTT.

The rearrangement joins TRBV30 to TRBJ2-3; D unresolved. This CDR3 contains 13 residues. Trimming shortened V by 1 base and J by 1 base, and 6 bases separated the two germline ends. Germline-derived CDR1 and CDR2 are GTSNPN and SVGIG (reference sequence). The CDR3 spells CAWSAQGTDTQYF. The CDR3 nucleotides are TGTGCCTGGAGTGCACAAGGCACAGATACGCAGTATTTT.

This chain uses TRBV13 with TRBJ2-1; 7 nucleotides align to TRBD2. Germline loops: CDR1 PRHDT, CDR2 FYEKMQ (reference sequence). Trimming took 5 bases from V and 4 from J; bases not matched to a gene: 17. This CDR3 region has 18 residues. The CDR3 loop reads CASSLAQASGVLYNEQFF. CDR3 DNA sequence: TGTGCCAGCAGCCTAGCCCAAGCCAGCGGGGTTTTATACAATGAGCAGTTCTTC.

The chain employs TRBV3-1 (or the pseudogene TRBV3-2) and TRBJ2-3; D not certain. V was trimmed by 1 base and J by 6 bases, leaving 11 bases between them. The CDR3 sequence is 14 residues long. The germline CDR1 and CDR2 sequences are LGHDT and YNNKEL (reference sequence). The DNA for the CDR3 is TGTGCCAGCAGCCAAGCACAGACATCGGATACGCAGTATTTT. It specifies CASSQAQTSDTQYF.

This clone was observed a handful of times. The chain joins TRBV6-1 to TRBJ1-5; 7 bases line up with TRBD1. The junction had 6 bases not matched to a gene; V was cut back by 0 bases and J by 4 bases. Germline-derived CDR1 and CDR2 are MNHNS and SASEGT. The CDR3 has 16 amino acids. The CDR3 loop reads CASSEARQGGNQPQHF. The CDR3, as DNA: TGTGCCAGCAGTGAAGCCAGACAGGGTGGGAATCAGCCCCAGCATTTT.

The rearrangement joins TRBV5-8 to TRBJ2-2; TRBD1 matches 7 bases. V lost 0 bases and J lost 5; bases outside the gene matches: 7. The CDR3 consists of 16 residues. CDR1 is SGHTS, CDR2 YDEGEE, per germline. CDR3 protein: CASSLDVTGLTGELFF. In DNA form, the CDR3 reads TGTGCCAGCAGCTTGGACGTGACAGGGCTGACCGGGGAGCTGTTTTTT.

V gene TRBV12-5 combines with J gene TRBJ1-5; possible D gene TRBD1, 6 bases. The germline CDR1 and CDR2 sequences are LGHNT and FRNRAP. This CDR3 has 15 residues. The germline V and J ends were trimmed by 6 bases and 0 bases, with 12 bases remaining between them. CDR3 nucleotides: TGTGCTAGTGGGGACACAGGGATTAGCAATCAGCCCCAGCATTTT. Translated, it gives CASGDTGISNQPQHF.

In nucleotides, the CDR3 is TGCGCCAGCAGCTTGAGTGGGGCCTCTGGAAACACCATATATTTT. This translates into CASSLSGASGNTIYF. The chain has TRBV5-1 and TRBJ1-3; a weak D match, TRBD1 (5 bases). Trimming shortened V by 1 base and J by 0 bases, and 8 bases separated the two germline ends. CDR1 and CDR2 (germline): SGHRS, YFSETQ. This CDR3 region has 15 residues.

In its sample, this clone was seen once. The chain employs TRBV29-1 and TRBJ1-1, with 10 bases lining up with TRBD1. Trimming took 2 bases from V and 2 from J; bases not matched to a gene: 5. CDR1 is SQVTM and CDR2 is ANQGSEA in the germline V gene. The CDR3 has 15 residues. CDR3 protein: CSVERQGAYNTEAFF. The DNA for the CDR3 is TGCAGCGTTGAAAGACAGGGGGCTTACAACACTGAAGCTTTCTTT. Drawing the rest from reference TRBV29-1 and TRBJ1-1, the complete variable domain is SAVISQKPSRDICQRGTSLTIQCQVDSQVTMMFWYRQQPGQSLTLIATANQGSEATYESGFVIDKFPISRPNLTFSTLTVSNMSPEDSSIYLCSVERQGAYNTEAFFGQGTRLTVV.

V gene TRBV5-1 combines with J gene TRBJ2-7; D perhaps matches TRBD1 (5 bases). The V gene's germline CDR1 is SGHRS and CDR2 YFSETQ. The ends were cut back, 0 bases at V and 5 bases at J, with 18 bases in the middle. The CDR3 runs to 16 residues. The CDR3 sequence is CASSLVIGDIANEQYF. For the CDR3, the DNA is TGCGCCAGCAGCTTGGTCATAGGGGATATAGCCAACGAGCAGTACTTC.

The chain has TRBV2 and TRBJ2-3; 10 nucleotides match TRBD2. This CDR3 is built from 16 residues. Germline CDR1 is SNHLY and CDR2 is FYNNEI. V lost 4 bases and J lost 8; bases outside the gene matches: 12. This CDR3 reads CASSGSPPGLASTQYF. In DNA form, the CDR3 reads TGTGCCAGCAGTGGCTCACCCCCGGGACTAGCGAGTACGCAGTATTTT. The entire variable domain, with the rest obtained from reference TRBV2 and TRBJ2-3, is as follows: EPEVTQTPSHQVTQMGQEVILRCVPISNHLYFYWYRQILGQKVEFLVSFYNNEISEKSEIFDDQFSVERPDGSNFTLKIRSTKLEDSAMYFCASSGSPPGLASTQYFGPGTRLTVL.